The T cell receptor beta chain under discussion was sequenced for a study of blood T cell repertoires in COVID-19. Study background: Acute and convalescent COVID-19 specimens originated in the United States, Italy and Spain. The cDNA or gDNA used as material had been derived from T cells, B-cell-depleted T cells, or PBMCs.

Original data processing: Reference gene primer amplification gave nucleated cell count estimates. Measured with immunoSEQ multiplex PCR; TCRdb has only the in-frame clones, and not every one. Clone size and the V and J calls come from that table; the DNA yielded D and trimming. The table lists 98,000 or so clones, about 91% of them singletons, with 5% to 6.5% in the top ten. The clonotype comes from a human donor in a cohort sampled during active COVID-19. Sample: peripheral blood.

The CDR3 bases are TGTGCCAGCTCACCACAATCAGGGTCCGGAAACACCATATATTTT. Translating it yields CASSPQSGSGNTIYF. The chain carries TRBV18 and TRBJ1-3, with D possibly being TRBD1 (5 bases). Germline-derived CDR1 and CDR2 are KGHSH and LQKENI. Between the trimmed V and J ends, which lost 1 base and 4 bases, there was a span of 11 bases. The CDR3 sequence is 15 residues long.